The clone carrying this T cell receptor beta chain was found once. The record originates from a study of OX40 agonist ivuxolimab in advanced cancers. In germline, CDR1 is MNHNY, CDR2 SVGAGI (reference sequence). The CDR3 totals 16 residues. Deletions cut 6 bases from V and 6 bases from J, with 23 bases between. Data came from immunoSEQ multiplex PCR; TCRdb stores just in-frame clones and leaves some out. The sample has approximately 31,000 clones; around 87% are singletons. The receptor was isolated from an adult with an advanced solid tumor such as melanoma, head and neck, liver or kidney cancer. The rearrangement links TRBV6-6 to TRBJ1-2; D may be TRBD1 (6 bases). Specimen: CD4+ or CD8+ T cells sorted from blood, collected in a trial of the OX40 agonist ivuxolimab. CDR3 sequence: CASSFRFGGRADGYTF. In DNA form, the CDR3 reads TGTGCCAGCAGCTTTCGCTTCGGGGGCAGGGCCGATGGCTACACCTTC.